Listed below are T cell receptor beta chains from one sample, sequenced in a study of blood T cell repertoires in COVID-19. Measured with immunoSEQ multiplex PCR; TCRdb has only the in-frame clones, and not every one. The sample yields hundreds of thousands of clones, 87% seen once. Input material: peripheral blood. The receptors were gathered from a woman aged 45 to 65 who had recovered from COVID-19. The CDR3 runs from the conserved cysteine through the conserved F or W. The D gene is left open where the match is weak. Some rows mark clone size as missing; the rest say once, few, many or name a class of expanded clone.

abundance: .
d_gene: .
v_gene: TRBV6-5
j_gene: TRBJ1-5
CDR3nt: TGTGCCAGTTCTTCTGGTTTCGCGGGCAATCAGCCCCAGCATTTT
CDR3aa: CASSSGFAGNQPQHF

abundance: .
d_gene: .
v_gene: TRBV9
j_gene: TRBJ1-5
CDR3nt: TGTGCCAGCAGCCTACAGGGCCATAAGGATCAGCCCCAGCATTTT
CDR3aa: CASSLQGHKDQPQHF

abundance: .
d_gene: TRBD1
v_gene: TRBV11-2
j_gene: TRBJ1-2
CDR3nt: TGTGCCAGCAGTCCTGACAGGGGGTATGGCTACACCTTC
CDR3aa: CASSPDRGYGYTF

abundance: .
d_gene: TRBD1
v_gene: TRBV5-1
j_gene: TRBJ1-2
CDR3nt: TGCGCCAGCAGCTTGGCCTCAGGGACAGTTTTGGGCTACACCTTC
CDR3aa: CASSLASGTVLGYTF

abundance: .
d_gene: .
v_gene: TRBV28
j_gene: TRBJ2-7
CDR3nt: TGTGCCAGCAGTTTATTCAGGGGAGGGACCCTCTACGAGCAGTACTTC
CDR3aa: CASSLFRGGTLYEQYF

abundance: .
d_gene: .
v_gene: TRBV9
j_gene: TRBJ2-1
CDR3nt: TGTGCCAGCAGCGTACCGGGACAACACAATGAGCAGTTCTTC
CDR3aa: CASSVPGQHNEQFF

abundance: .
d_gene: TRBD1
v_gene: TRBV7-9
j_gene: TRBJ1-1
CDR3nt: TGTGCCAGCAGCTCGCTAGGACAGGGGCGGATGTTGAACACTGAAGCTTTCTTT
CDR3aa: CASSSLGQGRMLNTEAFF

abundance: .
d_gene: TRBD1
v_gene: TRBV5-5
j_gene: TRBJ2-2
CDR3nt: TGTGCCAGCAGCCCCGGGACAGGGGCCACCGGGGAGCTGTTTTTT
CDR3aa: CASSPGTGATGELFF

abundance: .
d_gene: .
v_gene: TRBV5-4
j_gene: TRBJ1-2
CDR3nt: TGTGCCAGCAGCTTGGTGCGGGGACCAAACTATGGCTACACCTTC
CDR3aa: CASSLVRGPNYGYTF

abundance: .
d_gene: TRBD2
v_gene: TRBV11-3
j_gene: TRBJ2-7
CDR3nt: TGTGCCAGCAGCCAGTCCAAGCGTCTAGCGGGGGGGTCCTACGAGCAGTACTTC
CDR3aa: CASSQSKRLAGGSYEQYF

abundance: .
d_gene: TRBD1
v_gene: TRBV5-4
j_gene: TRBJ1-1
CDR3nt: TGTGCCAGCAGCTTGGGGGGACAGGGCGGGACTGAAGCTTTCTTT
CDR3aa: CASSLGGQGGTEAFF

abundance: .
d_gene: .
v_gene: TRBV11-2
j_gene: TRBJ2-5
CDR3nt: TGTGCCAGCAGCGCACGAGCGGTGCTACAAGAGACCCAGTACTTC
CDR3aa: CASSARAVLQETQYF

abundance: .
d_gene: TRBD1
v_gene: TRBV7-8
j_gene: TRBJ1-1
CDR3nt: TGTGCCAGCAGCATCCGGGACAGCGCTATGAACACTGAAGCTTTCTTT
CDR3aa: CASSIRDSAMNTEAFF

abundance: .
d_gene: TRBD1
v_gene: TRBV7-2
j_gene: TRBJ1-5
CDR3nt: TGTGCCAGCAGCTTTTTACAGGGGTGGCGGCAGCCCCAGCATTTT
CDR3aa: CASSFLQGWRQPQHF

abundance: .
d_gene: TRBD2
v_gene: TRBV15
j_gene: TRBJ2-6
CDR3nt: TGTGCCACCAGCAGAGATAAGTCCCTAGCGGGAGGAAACTCTGGGGCCAACGTCCTGACTTTC
CDR3aa: CATSRDKSLAGGNSGANVLTF

abundance: .
d_gene: .
v_gene: TRBV18
j_gene: TRBJ1-5
CDR3nt: TGTGCCAGCTCACCACGGAATAACTACGGGAATCAGCCCCAGCATTTT
CDR3aa: CASSPRNNYGNQPQHF

abundance: .
d_gene: TRBD2
v_gene: TRBV30
j_gene: TRBJ2-5
CDR3nt: TGTGCCTGGTCTAGCGGGGGTTCCGGAGAGACCCAGTACTTC
CDR3aa: CAWSSGGSGETQYF

abundance: .
d_gene: .
v_gene: TRBV19
j_gene: TRBJ2-6
CDR3nt: TGTGCCAGTAGTCTTAGGGGCTTTGGGGCCAACGTCCTGACTTTC
CDR3aa: CASSLRGFGANVLTF

abundance: .
d_gene: .
v_gene: TRBV27
j_gene: TRBJ2-2
CDR3nt: TGTGCCAGCAGCGGCCCACTAGGGCGCACCGGGGAGCTGTTTTTT
CDR3aa: CASSGPLGRTGELFF

abundance: .
d_gene: TRBD1
v_gene: TRBV5-1
j_gene: TRBJ1-5
CDR3nt: TGCGCCAGCAGCTTGGGGACAGGGAATGGCCAGCCCCAGCATTTT
CDR3aa: CASSLGTGNGQPQHF

abundance: .
d_gene: .
v_gene: TRBV28
j_gene: TRBJ1-1
CDR3nt: TGTGCCAGCAGTTTAAGCGGAACTGAAGCTTTCTTT
CDR3aa: CASSLSGTEAFF

abundance: .
d_gene: TRBD2
v_gene: TRBV6-2/TRBV6-3
j_gene: TRBJ2-5
CDR3nt: TGTGCCAGCAGTTCGGGGGGGGCGTTTGGCACCCAGTACTTC
CDR3aa: CASSSGGAFGTQYF

abundance: .
d_gene: .
v_gene: TRBV5-1
j_gene: TRBJ2-7
CDR3nt: TGCGCCAGCTTCACTGATCCACAGGGAAAATACGAGCAGTACTTC
CDR3aa: CASFTDPQGKYEQYF

abundance: .
d_gene: .
v_gene: TRBV5-6
j_gene: TRBJ1-2
CDR3nt: TGTGCCAGCAGCTTGGTCGGCAGGGAGGATGGCTACACCTTC
CDR3aa: CASSLVGREDGYTF

abundance: .
d_gene: TRBD1
v_gene: TRBV7-9
j_gene: TRBJ1-1
CDR3nt: TGTGCCAGCAGCGAAAGGGACAGTGGGATCTTT
CDR3aa: CASSERDSGIF

abundance: .
d_gene: .
v_gene: TRBV21-1
j_gene: TRBJ2-7
CDR3nt: TGTGCCACGACAGGGCGGGTTTTCTACGAGCAGTACTTC
CDR3aa: CATTGRVFYEQYF

abundance: .
d_gene: .
v_gene: TRBV30
j_gene: TRBJ1-3
CDR3nt: TGTGCCTGGAGTGGTCAAGCGAACCGATTCTCTGGAAACACCATATATTTT
CDR3aa: CAWSGQANRFSGNTIYF

abundance: .
d_gene: TRBD1
v_gene: TRBV18
j_gene: TRBJ1-1
CDR3nt: TGTGCCAGCTCACCGGGGACAGCCACTGAAGCTTTCTTT
CDR3aa: CASSPGTATEAFF

abundance: few
d_gene: .
v_gene: TRBV7-8
j_gene: TRBJ1-1
CDR3nt: TGTGCCAGCAGCTTACAGGGTAGGGGAACTGAAGCTTTCTTT
CDR3aa: CASSLQGRGTEAFF

abundance: .
d_gene: .
v_gene: TRBV27
j_gene: TRBJ1-2
CDR3nt: TGTGCCAGCAGTCCGAGTCAGAGCGGGGGATATGGCTACACCTTC
CDR3aa: CASSPSQSGGYGYTF

abundance: once
d_gene: .
v_gene: TRBV5-1
j_gene: TRBJ1-1
CDR3nt: TGCGCCAGCAGCTTGCAGTCCGGGTGGACTGAAGCTTTCTTT
CDR3aa: CASSLQSGWTEAFF

abundance: once
d_gene: .
v_gene: TRBV7-9
j_gene: TRBJ2-6
CDR3nt: TGTGCCAGCAGCGCCTCCGGGAGCCTACCGGACCCTGGGGCCAACGTCCTGACTTTC
CDR3aa: CASSASGSLPDPGANVLTF

abundance: many
d_gene: .
v_gene: TRBV5-1
j_gene: TRBJ2-5
CDR3nt: TGCGCCAGCAGCTTGGAATTTCAGTACGAGACCCAGTACTTC
CDR3aa: CASSLEFQYETQYF

abundance: .
d_gene: TRBD1
v_gene: TRBV9
j_gene: TRBJ2-2
CDR3nt: TGTGCCAGCAGGGGGACAGGAAACACCGGGGAGCTGTTTTTT
CDR3aa: CASRGTGNTGELFF

abundance: .
d_gene: .
v_gene: TRBV5-1
j_gene: TRBJ1-2
CDR3nt: TGCGCCAGCACGGGGGTCGGGACGCAAGAGGGCTACACCTTC
CDR3aa: CASTGVGTQEGYTF

abundance: few
d_gene: .
v_gene: TRBV6-5
j_gene: TRBJ2-2
CDR3nt: TGTGCCAGCAGTAACGGTGCTTACACCGGGGAGCTGTTTTTT
CDR3aa: CASSNGAYTGELFF

abundance: .
d_gene: .
v_gene: TRBV15
j_gene: TRBJ1-4
CDR3nt: TGTGCCACCAGCCCAGGAGGGTATGCAACTAATGAAAAACTGTTTTTT
CDR3aa: CATSPGGYATNEKLFF

abundance: .
d_gene: TRBD1
v_gene: TRBV28
j_gene: TRBJ1-2
CDR3nt: TGTGCCAGCAGTTTATCCCTACAGGGGTATGGCTACACCTTC
CDR3aa: CASSLSLQGYGYTF

abundance: once
d_gene: TRBD1
v_gene: TRBV11-3
j_gene: TRBJ2-3
CDR3nt: TGTGCCAGCAGCTCTGGGACAGCTAGCACAGATACGCAGTATTTT
CDR3aa: CASSSGTASTDTQYF

abundance: .
d_gene: .
v_gene: TRBV7-2
j_gene: TRBJ2-7
CDR3nt: TGTGCCAGCAGCTCCTTCCAGGGTAGCTTAGACGAGCAGTACTTC
CDR3aa: CASSSFQGSLDEQYF

abundance: .
d_gene: .
v_gene: TRBV27
j_gene: TRBJ1-5
CDR3nt: TGTGCCAGCAGTCCAGGACAGCTAAGATTCCAGCCCCAGCATTTT
CDR3aa: CASSPGQLRFQPQHF

abundance: .
d_gene: .
v_gene: TRBV4-2
j_gene: TRBJ1-6
CDR3nt: TGTGCCAGCAGCCAACCCGACAAAGATTCACCCCTCCACTTT
CDR3aa: CASSQPDKDSPLHF

abundance: .
d_gene: .
v_gene: TRBV21-1
j_gene: TRBJ1-3
CDR3nt: TGTGCCAGCCACGACCCGAGGGGAAACACCATATATTTT
CDR3aa: CASHDPRGNTIYF

abundance: few
d_gene: .
v_gene: TRBV10-3
j_gene: TRBJ1-1
CDR3nt: TGTGCCATCAGTTCGACAGGGAACACTGAAGCTTTCTTT
CDR3aa: CAISSTGNTEAFF

abundance: .
d_gene: .
v_gene: TRBV19
j_gene: TRBJ1-5
CDR3nt: TGTGCCAGTAGTCCCCCCCCAGGGGTTGGAAATCAGCCCCAGCATTTT
CDR3aa: CASSPPPGVGNQPQHF

abundance: .
d_gene: .
v_gene: TRBV5-1
j_gene: TRBJ1-6
CDR3nt: TGCGCCAGCAGCCAGACAGTTGATAATTCACCCCTCCACTTT
CDR3aa: CASSQTVDNSPLHF